This T cell receptor (beta chain) was retrieved from a study of Graves' ophthalmopathy and Graves' hyperthyroidism. Ophthalmopathy cases showed moderate-to-severe activity, scoring CAS ≥3 and NOSPECS ≥4, with duration under 3 months. With V trimmed by 7 bases and J by 1 base, 1 base remained unmatched. CDR3 length equals 14 residues. RNA served as the template for amplifying TCR beta CDR3 regions. First-round RT-PCR with HTBI primers preceded a second-round multiplex PCR. One entry per CDR3 protein results from TCRdb running MiXCR on the multiplex PCR reads. The sample gives about 180,000 distinct CDR3 sequences, around two fifths of which show up once; roughly 5.8% is in the top ten.

The sequencing input was peripheral blood. The V call is TRBV12-3 or TRBV12-4, the J call TRBJ2-2, with 9 bases that match TRBD2. The sequence was collected from a woman aged 40 to 50 with Graves' ophthalmopathy. CDR3: CASTTSGNTGELFF. DNA for the CDR3: TGTGCCAGCACGACTAGCGGGAACACCGGGGAGCTGTTTTTT.